Below are 10 T cell receptor beta chains sequenced from a single sample in a study of blood T cell repertoires in COVID-19. TCRdb's table, derived via immunoSEQ multiplex PCR, lists solely in-frame clones and lacks some. The profile shows more than 300,000 clones, more than 70% of them singletons. The sample comprised peripheral blood. Receptors originate from a woman aged 30 to 39 with COVID-19, enrolled during active disease.

With regard to this clone: A junction end diverges from the germline sequence, so it may reflect a read error. The chain employs TRBV15 and TRBJ1-4, with D tentatively TRBD1 (6 bases). The germline V gene encodes CDR1 LNHNV and CDR2 YYDKDF (reference sequence). The CDR3 consists of 15 residues. CDR3 in amino acids: CATCRTDATNEKLFF. DNA for the CDR3: TGTGCCACCTGCAGGACAGATGCAACTAATGAAAAACTGTTTTTT. Complete variable domain (other parts from reference TRBV15 and TRBJ1-4): DAMVIQNPRYQVTQFGKPVTLSCSQTLNHNVMYWYQQKSSQAPKLLFHYYDKDFNNEADTPDNFQSRRPNTSFCFLDIRSPGLGDTAMYLCATCRTDATNEKLFFGSGTQLSVL.

The V gene is TRBV2, the J gene TRBJ1-1, with no clear D. In germline, CDR1 is SNHLY, CDR2 FYNNEI. This CDR3 is 14 amino acids long. Trimming cost V 4 bases and J 12 bases, with 21 bases left between them. CDR3 DNA sequence: TGTGCCAGCAGTGCCGGGAGTGCAGGAGATCTAACTTTCTTT. Its protein is CASSAGSAGDLTFF.

V and J are TRBV29-1 and TRBJ1-2; a weak D match, TRBD1 (5 bases). CDR3 length: 15 amino acids. V lost 0 bases to trimming and J lost 4 bases, with 15 bases between them. The germline CDR1 and CDR2 sequences are SQVTM and ANQGSEA. The CDR3 spells CSVEDISGLPYGYTF. The CDR3 DNA follows: TGCAGCGTTGAAGATATCTCAGGGCTTCCCTATGGCTACACCTTC.

The chain has TRBV5-6 and TRBJ2-3; 9 bases agree with TRBD1. This CDR3 contains 16 residues. Germline assignment: CDR1 SGHDT and CDR2 YYEEEE. V lost 4 bases and J lost 2; bases outside the gene matches: 8. In nucleotides, the CDR3 is TGTGCCAGCAGCACTGGTGGGACAGGGAACACAGATACGCAGTATTTT. Translation: CASSTGGTGNTDTQYF. The full variable domain, with the rest looked up from reference TRBV5-6 and TRBJ2-3, is DAGVTQSPTHLIKTRGQQVTLRCSPKSGHDTVSWYQQALGQGPQFIFQYYEEEERQRGNFPDRFSGHQFPNYSSELNVNALLLGDSALYLCASSTGGTGNTDTQYFGPGTRLTVL.

V gene TRBV4-2 combines with J gene TRBJ1-4; D not resolved. The CDR3 runs 14 residues. Germline loops: CDR1 LGHNA, CDR2 YNFKEQ. Deletions cut 1 base from V and 8 bases from J, with 11 bases between. CDR3 nucleotides: TGTGCCAGCAGCCAAGCTCTGTTGGCCGAAAAACTGTTTTTT. Protein product: CASSQALLAEKLFF.

This clone has a handful of counts. The chain uses TRBV20-1 and TRBJ2-7; no definite D call. V was pared by 2 bases and J by 4 bases, with 6 bases between. Per germline, CDR1 DFQATT and CDR2 SNEGSKA (reference sequence). The CDR3 is 11 amino acids. CDR3 in DNA: TGCAGTGCTAGATTTCAGTACGAGCAGTACTTC. Amino acid sequence: CSARFQYEQYF.

The chain has TRBV15 and TRBJ2-5; 12 nucleotides line up with TRBD2. The CDR3 is made up of 17 amino acids. The V gene end was trimmed by 1 base and the J gene end by 4 bases; junction bases not matched to a gene: 7. Germline lookup yields CDR1 LNHNV and CDR2 YYDKDF (reference sequence). CDR3 in amino acids: CATSRAGLAGGRETQYF. The CDR3 coding sequence is TGTGCCACCAGCAGAGCGGGGCTAGCGGGAGGGCGAGAGACCCAGTACTTC.

This rearrangement joins TRBV4-3 to TRBJ2-1; D is ambiguous. Trimming took off 0 bases at V and 6 bases at J, with 12 bases between the two ends. This CDR3 has 15 residues. Germline CDR1 is LGHNA and CDR2 is YSLEER. The CDR3 loop is CASSQDTHSSNEQFF. CDR3 sequence (DNA): TGCGCCAGCAGCCAAGACACCCACAGTTCCAATGAGCAGTTCTTC.

The chain recombines TRBV6-5 with TRBJ1-6; D might be TRBD1 (6 bases). Germline-derived CDR1 and CDR2 are MNHEY and SVGAGI. The CDR3 runs 14 residues. V lost 11 bases, J lost 4 bases, and 15 bases lay in between. The CDR3 DNA sequence: TGTGCCGGGAGAGAGGGGACATATAATTCACCCCTCCACTTT. Translating gives CAGREGTYNSPLHF.

The chain is built from TRBV28 and TRBJ1-4; possibly TRBD1 for D (5 bases). The germline V gene encodes CDR1 MDHEN and CDR2 SYDVKM. V was shortened by 5 bases and J by 6 bases, with 16 bases between the two germline ends. The CDR3 spans 15 residues. The CDR3 sequence is CASSPSQGKDEKLFF. The CDR3 region has the DNA TGTGCCAGCAGTCCCTCGCAGGGAAAGGATGAAAAACTGTTTTTT.